This T cell receptor beta chain was observed in a study of regulatory T cells in long-lasting Graves disease. A remark on this clonotype: A read error may account for a junction end that differs from germline.

Both iRepertoire HTBI primers and Arm-PCR of CDR3 regions were used to build the TCR beta libraries. TCRdb redid the calling of the multiplex PCR reads with MiXCR, one entry per CDR3 protein. This sample has hundreds of thousands of distinct CDR3 sequences, with under 25% found just once. Time point meaning: persistent/refractory GD, antithyroid drugs over 5 years with positive TRAb. PBMC RNA served as the TCR library source. An endocrinology department in Xi'an, China, supplied the patients. The CDR3 totals 13 residues. Germline CDR1 and CDR2: SQVTM and ANQGSEA. The sequence derives from a female donor with Graves disease. The sample here was peripheral blood mononuclear cells (PBMCs), taken when the disease was refractory, from a patient treated with antithyroid drugs. V gene TRBV29-1 combines with J gene TRBJ1-1; D is perhaps TRBD1 (5 bases). The CDR3 is CSVDDSGNTKAFF. The DNA for the CDR3 is TGCAGCGTCGACGACAGCGGAAACACTAAAGCTTTCTTT.